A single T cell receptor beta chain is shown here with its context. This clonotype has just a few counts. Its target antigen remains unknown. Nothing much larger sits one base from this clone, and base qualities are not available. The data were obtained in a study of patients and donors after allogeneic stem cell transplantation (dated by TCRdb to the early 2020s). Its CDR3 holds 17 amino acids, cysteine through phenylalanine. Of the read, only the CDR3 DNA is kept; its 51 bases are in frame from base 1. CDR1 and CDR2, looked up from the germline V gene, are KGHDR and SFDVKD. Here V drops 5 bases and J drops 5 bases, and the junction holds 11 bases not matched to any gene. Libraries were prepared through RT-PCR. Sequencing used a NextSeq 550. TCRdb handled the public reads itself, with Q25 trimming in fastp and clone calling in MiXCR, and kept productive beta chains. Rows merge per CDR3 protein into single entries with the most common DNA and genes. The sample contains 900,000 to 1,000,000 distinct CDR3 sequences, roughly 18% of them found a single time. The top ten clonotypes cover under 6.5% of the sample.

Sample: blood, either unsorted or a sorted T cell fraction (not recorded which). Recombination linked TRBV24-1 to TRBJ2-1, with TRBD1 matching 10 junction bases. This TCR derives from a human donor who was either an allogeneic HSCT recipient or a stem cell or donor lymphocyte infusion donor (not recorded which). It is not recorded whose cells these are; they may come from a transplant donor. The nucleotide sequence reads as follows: TGTGCCACCAGTGGCCTAGGACAGGGGGTGAGCGACAATGAGCAGTTCTTC. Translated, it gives CATSGLGQGVSDNEQFF.